This TCR beta chain was sequenced during a study of shared clonotypes between healthy human individuals. Across the study: Researchers assigned three CD4 naive, three CD4 memory, two CD8 naive and one CD8 memory plate to each donor. The study's findings and limits: Investigators collected only blood, and repertoires in tissues likely differ. Naive CD4 clonotypes were shared across a handful of donors at roughly 5%.

On this clone: The antigen is undetermined.

Clones were read by immunoSEQ multiplex PCR, and TCRdb kept only the in-frame ones, dropping some. The sample lists millions of clones, approximately 94% occurring once. The germline V gene encodes CDR1 MNHEY and CDR2 SMNVEV (reference sequence). This CDR3 contains 15 residues. V lost 4 bases and J 6 bases, leaving 15 bases between the germline ends. CD45RO-negative, CCR7-positively selected cells formed the naive CD8 fraction, excluding terminally differentiated effector memory CD45RA+ cells. Study donors comprised healthy, HIV-negative adults devoid of recent acute infection or vaccination. The chain is built from TRBV27 and TRBJ2-2; D may be TRBD2 (5 bases). The clonotype originates from a man aged 18 to 29 in good health. The sequenced sample consisted of naive CD8+ T cells sorted from blood. For the CDR3, the DNA is TGTGCCAGCAGTTCAGGACTCTCCGGGCCCGGGGAGCTGTTTTTT. It codes for CASSSGLSGPGELFF.